A selection of T cell receptor beta chains follows, all from one sample in a study of blood T cell repertoires in COVID-19. The method was immunoSEQ multiplex PCR; TCRdb's version includes in-frame clones alone and lacks a portion of them. The repertoire has roughly 41,000 clones, nearly 90% of them found once; the top ten carry about 11%. Sequencing was performed on peripheral blood. These receptors came from a man aged 55 to 70 with active COVID-19. CDR3s leave out the opening cysteine and the closing phenylalanine or tryptophan.

CDR3: ASSQGGGREKLF
V: TRBV4-3

CDR3: ASSPGLAGGTDTQY
V: TRBV18

CDR3: ASSFEPDTGELF
V: TRBV5-1

CDR3: ASSYALAGDTQY
V: TRBV6-2/TRBV6-3

CDR3: ASSSNERQPQH
V: TRBV12-3/TRBV12-4

CDR3: ASSIGTGGDAGYT
V: TRBV19

CDR3: ASSLGGSNNEQF
V: TRBV7-9

CDR3: ASSFFWEVNTEAF
V: TRBV11-1

CDR3: ASSSLTSTDTQY
V: TRBV7-9

CDR3: ATSDPRPSGVTDTQY
V: TRBV24-1

CDR3: ASSSYSGTQGLNEQF
V: TRBV5-1

CDR3: ASSLVIGPYEQY
V: TRBV7-8

CDR3: ASSSKRTGVKEYGYT
V: TRBV9

CDR3: ASWDRNTEAF
V: TRBV6-5

CDR3: ASSPGTAQPQH
V: TRBV4-2

CDR3: ASNPDGGTDTQY
V: TRBV28

CDR3: ASSRDRWFEQY
V: TRBV19

CDR3: ASSLGSGRRLGGELF
V: TRBV11-2

CDR3: ASSARRTGGFGANVLT
V: TRBV9

CDR3: ASSLGSGPTLFLF
V: TRBV5-6

CDR3: AITDSQANYGYT
V: TRBV10-3

CDR3: AWNGDRGLYNSPLH
V: TRBV30

CDR3: ASSFTGSYEQY
V: TRBV7-9

CDR3: ASSVSLQLARQETQY
V: TRBV9

CDR3: ASSPGQLPNEQY
V: TRBV28

CDR3: ASSFVGQGNGYT
V: TRBV5-6

CDR3: AISRDRINSPLH
V: TRBV10-3

CDR3: AISGGNTEAF
V: TRBV10-3

CDR3: ASIRTGLSSYEQY
V: TRBV28

CDR3: ASSSTGTGTNYGYT
V: TRBV18

CDR3: ASSQGDWGNQPQH
V: TRBV4-1

CDR3: ASSPGLAGPDTQY
V: TRBV28

CDR3: ASREGAGGPYEQY
V: TRBV5-1

CDR3: ASGSGRALTEAF
V: TRBV19

CDR3: ASSPPPGFSYNEQF
V: TRBV25-1

CDR3: ASSPASEGYEQY
V: TRBV7-6

CDR3: ASSLETQGAHGYT
V: TRBV5-1

CDR3: ASSQVSGLEQF
V: TRBV4-2

CDR3: ATKSGRASTDTQY
V: TRBV15

CDR3: ASGPSSYT
V: TRBV2

CDR3: ATSRAGQGAYGYT
V: TRBV15

CDR3: SVGGGQGSYNEQF
V: TRBV29-1

CDR3: ASSLPTSPDETQY
V: TRBV7-2

CDR3: ASSLAGGPSNEQF
V: TRBV7-9

CDR3: ATSRGTSRPDEQF
V: TRBV15

CDR3: ASSNYRGPGNTIY
V: TRBV3-1/TRBV3-2

CDR3: ASSESVNEKLF
V: TRBV2

CDR3: ASSESSGRSPYEQY
V: TRBV6-1

CDR3: ASKLNLGQNTGELF
V: TRBV2

CDR3: ASSQVSVTNEKLF
V: TRBV4-1

CDR3: ASSLDRGNTEAF
V: TRBV5-8

CDR3: ASSYTGENSPLH
V: TRBV5-6

CDR3: ASIPRGGLATSTDTQY
V: TRBV27

CDR3: ASSLVTDSYYGYT
V: TRBV5-1

CDR3: ASSPGQGGTYEQY
V: TRBV19

CDR3: ASSSAQGLAQETQY
V: TRBV28

CDR3: ATSESSNQPQH
V: TRBV24-1

CDR3: ASSPDRGRFNEQF
V: TRBV6-5

CDR3: ASSVTGPYEQY
V: TRBV19